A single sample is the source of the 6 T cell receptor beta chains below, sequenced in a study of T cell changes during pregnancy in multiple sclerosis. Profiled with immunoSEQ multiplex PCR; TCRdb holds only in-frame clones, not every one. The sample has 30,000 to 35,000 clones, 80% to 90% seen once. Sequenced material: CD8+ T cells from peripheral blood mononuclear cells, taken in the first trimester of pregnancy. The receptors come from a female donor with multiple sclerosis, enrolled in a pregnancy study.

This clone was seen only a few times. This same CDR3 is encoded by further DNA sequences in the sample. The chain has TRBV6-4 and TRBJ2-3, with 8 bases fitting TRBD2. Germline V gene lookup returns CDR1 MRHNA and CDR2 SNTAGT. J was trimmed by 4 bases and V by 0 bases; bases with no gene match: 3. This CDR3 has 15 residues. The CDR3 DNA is TGTGCCAGCAGTGACTCGGCGGGAGGCCCAGATACGCAGTATTTT. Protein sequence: CASSDSAGGPDTQYF.

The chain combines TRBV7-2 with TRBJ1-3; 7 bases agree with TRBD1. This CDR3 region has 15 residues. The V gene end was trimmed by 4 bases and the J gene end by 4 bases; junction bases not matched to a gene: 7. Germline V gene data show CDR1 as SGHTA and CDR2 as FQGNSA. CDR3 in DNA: TGTGCCAGCAGCTCACTTACAGGGGCCGGAAACACCATATATTTT. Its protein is CASSSLTGAGNTIYF.

CDR3 residues: CASSLAWTVNQPQHF. The DNA of the CDR3 is TGTGCCAGCAGCTTAGCATGGACAGTAAACCAGCCCCAGCATTTT. The chain recombines TRBV7-8 with TRBJ1-5; D might be TRBD1 (6 bases). Trimming shortened V by 0 bases and J by 7 bases, and 13 bases separated the two germline ends. The CDR3 length is 15 residues. From germline, CDR1 is SGHVS and CDR2 FQNEAQ.

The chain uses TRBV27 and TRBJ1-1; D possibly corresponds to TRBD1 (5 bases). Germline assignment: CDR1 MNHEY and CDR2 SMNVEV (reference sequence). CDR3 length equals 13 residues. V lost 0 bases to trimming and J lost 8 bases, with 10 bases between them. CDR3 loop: CASSLSLGQEAFF. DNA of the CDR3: TGTGCCAGCAGTTTATCATTGGGGCAGGAAGCTTTCTTT.

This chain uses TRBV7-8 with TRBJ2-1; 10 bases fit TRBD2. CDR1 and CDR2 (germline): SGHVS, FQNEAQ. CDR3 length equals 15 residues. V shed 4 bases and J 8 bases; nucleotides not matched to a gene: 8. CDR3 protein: CASSSAGGPGYEQFF. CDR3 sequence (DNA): TGTGCCAGCAGCTCAGCGGGAGGGCCGGGTTATGAGCAGTTCTTC.

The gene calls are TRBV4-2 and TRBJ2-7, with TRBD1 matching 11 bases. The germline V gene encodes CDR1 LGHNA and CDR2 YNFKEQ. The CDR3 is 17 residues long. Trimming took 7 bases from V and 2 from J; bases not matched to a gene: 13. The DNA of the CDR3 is TGTGCCAGCACTAGGACAGGGGGCGGTTTCGGAACCTACGAGCAGTACTTC. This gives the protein CASTRTGGGFGTYEQYF.